The source of this T cell receptor beta chain is a study of response to subunit inactivated influenza vaccine. TCRdb passed the RT-PCR reads through MiXCR, listing each CDR3 protein once. The profile covers a few hundred thousand distinct CDR3 sequences, with 12% to 15% appearing a single time and 11% taken by the ten largest. This CDR3 region has 15 residues. Germline V gene sequence: CDR1 KGHDR, CDR2 SFDVKD. V trimming: 5 bases; J trimming: 5 bases; junction bases outside the gene matches: 2. Study results and caveats: Seasonal influenza vaccination, on each occasion, was suggested by the authors to recruit few new T cells.

With respect to this clonotype: What it binds is not known.

This chain joins TRBV24-1 and TRBJ2-1, with 13 positions matching TRBD2. This TCR derives from a man aged 45-65 years who received an inactivated influenza vaccine. Sequences were derived from PBMCs from blood, sampled about 12 days after vaccination. The CDR3 DNA follows: TGTGCCACCAGTGCCGGACTAGCGGGAGACAATGAGCAGTTCTTC. This sequence encodes CATSAGLAGDNEQFF.